The 8 T cell receptor beta chains below come from one sample, sequenced in a study of T cells in Graves' hyperthyroidism and ophthalmopathy. TCR beta CDR3 regions were amplified from RNA transcripts. HTBI primers were the set used in a first-round RT-PCR of the TCR CDR3. TCRdb ran MiXCR on the multiplex PCR reads and lists one entry per CDR3 protein. Among around 600,000 distinct CDR3 sequences listed, approximately 15% were seen once. Sequences were obtained from blood. These TCRs come from a woman in her late teens or twenties with Graves' ophthalmopathy.

This clonotype was picked up many times. V gene TRBV11-2 combines with J gene TRBJ1-1, with 7 bases lining up with TRBD1. Germline V gene lookup returns CDR1 SGHAT and CDR2 FQNNGV. V gave up 2 bases and J gave up 4 bases; unmatched junction bases: 1. The CDR3 sequence is 13 residues long. The CDR3 reads CASSLTGATEAFF. As DNA, the CDR3 is TGTGCCAGCAGCTTAACAGGGGCCACTGAAGCTTTCTTT. The full variable domain, with the rest looked up from reference TRBV11-2 and TRBJ1-1, is EAGVAQSPRYKIIEKRQSVAFWCNPISGHATLYWYQQILGQGPKLLIQFQNNGVVDDSQLPKDRFSAERLKGVDSTLKIQPAKLEDSAVYLCASSLTGATEAFFGQGTRLTVV.

In its sample, this clonotype was seen many times. The V call is TRBV6-5, the J call TRBJ1-1; 7 bases map to TRBD1. Germline CDR1 MNHEY, CDR2 SVGAGI. V dropped 2 bases and J dropped 0; count of bases not matched to a gene: 12. This CDR3 is built from 18 residues. Here the CDR3 reads CASSYRPRPTGMNTEAFF. CDR3 in DNA: TGTGCCAGCAGTTACCGACCCCGCCCGACAGGGATGAACACTGAAGCTTTCTTT.

In its sample, this clonotype was seen many times. The V and J genes are TRBV27 and TRBJ1-5; no definite D call. The CDR3 totals 13 residues. Germline V gene lookup returns CDR1 MNHEY and CDR2 SMNVEV (reference sequence). The V end lost 10 bases, the J end lost 2 bases, and 12 bases lay between the germline ends. The CDR3 spells CATGLPGNQPQHF. In DNA, the CDR3 is TGTGCCACAGGCCTCCCGGGCAATCAGCCCCAGCATTTT.

This chain joins TRBV9 and TRBJ2-7; D may correspond to TRBD1 or TRBD2 (6 bases each). The CDR3 consists of 15 residues. Trimming left V 1 base short and J 2 bases short, with 13 bases between. The germline CDR1 and CDR2 sequences are SGDLS and YYNGEE. The CDR3 spells CASSVLGGPTYEQYF. In DNA, the CDR3 is TGTGCCAGCAGCGTACTCGGGGGCCCAACCTACGAGCAGTACTTC.

V and J are TRBV10-3 and TRBJ1-1, with D unresolved. V was clipped by 0 bases and J by 0 bases, with 14 bases between them. The CDR3 has 17 residues. The germline V gene has CDR1 ENHRY and CDR2 SYGVKD. The CDR3 region is CAISESISSPMNTEAFF. The CDR3 DNA follows: TGTGCCATCAGTGAGTCGATCAGCTCTCCTATGAACACTGAAGCTTTCTTT.

A few counts support this clonotype. The chain is built from TRBV27 and TRBJ2-2; 7 positions match TRBD1. Germline trimming cut 7 bases from V and 2 bases from J; bases unmatched to any gene: 7. This CDR3 has 15 residues. Germline CDR1 is MNHEY and CDR2 is SMNVEV (reference sequence). The chain's CDR3 is CASTNRGVNTGELFF. The DNA for the CDR3 is TGTGCCAGCACAAACAGGGGAGTAAACACCGGGGAGCTGTTTTTT.

The sample holds many counts of this clonotype. This chain links TRBV20-1 with TRBJ2-4; TRBD1 matches 7 bases. Germline trimming cut 5 bases from V and 4 bases from J; bases unmatched to any gene: 11. This CDR3 spans 15 amino acids. Germline values: CDR1 DFQATT, CDR2 SNEGSKA (reference sequence). The CDR3, as DNA: TGCAGTGCTGAAAGGACAGGAGTATCGAAAAACATTCAGTACTTC. The encoded protein is CSAERTGVSKNIQYF.

This clonotype was counted at least ten times. This rearrangement joins TRBV7-9 to TRBJ2-7; TRBD2 matches 10 bases. The CDR3 is 17 residues long. Per germline, CDR1 SEHNR and CDR2 FQNEAQ (reference sequence). V lost 2 bases, J lost 3 bases, and 10 bases stayed unmatched. CDR3 DNA: TGTGCCAGCAGCTTACCGAAGAAACTAGCGGGATACTACGAGCAGTACTTC. It codes for CASSLPKKLAGYYEQYF.